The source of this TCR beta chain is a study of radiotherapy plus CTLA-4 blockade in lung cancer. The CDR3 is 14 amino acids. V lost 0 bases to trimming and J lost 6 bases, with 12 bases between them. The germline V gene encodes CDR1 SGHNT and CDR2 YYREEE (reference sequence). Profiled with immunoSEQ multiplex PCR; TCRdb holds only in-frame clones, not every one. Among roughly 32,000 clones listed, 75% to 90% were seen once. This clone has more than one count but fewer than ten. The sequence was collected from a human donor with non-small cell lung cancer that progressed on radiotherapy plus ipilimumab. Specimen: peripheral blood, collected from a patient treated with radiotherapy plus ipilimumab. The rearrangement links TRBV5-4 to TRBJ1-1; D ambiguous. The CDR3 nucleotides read TGTGCCAGCAGCTTGGACGGAGTAGCCCCTGAAGCTTTCTTT. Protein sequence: CASSLDGVAPEAFF.